The 3 T cell receptor beta chains given below trace back to one sample, sequenced in a study of shared clonotypes between healthy human individuals. Only CD45RO-negative cells positively selected for CCR7 counted as naive CD8 cells, so terminally differentiated effector memory CD45RA+ cells were excluded. Sequencing was performed with immunoSEQ multiplex PCR; in TCRdb, only in-frame clones are kept and a portion is missing. This sample yields approximately 2,000,000 clones, of which 90% to 95% are seen a single time; more than 1.5% belongs to the top ten. Sequenced material: naive CD8+ T cells from PBMCs. These receptors all stem from a man aged 18-30 years in good health. Some clones in this sample may be carry-over from other donors' samples.

The chain recombines TRBV27 with TRBJ2-7, with 7 bases that match TRBD2. V trimming: 3 bases; J trimming: 3 bases; junction bases outside the gene matches: 5. Germline V gene data show CDR1 as MNHEY and CDR2 as SMNVEV (reference sequence). The CDR3 has 14 residues. The CDR3 DNA reads TGTGCCAGCAGTTTCTCTAGCGGACACTACGAGCAGTACTTC. Translating gives CASSFSSGHYEQYF.

The chain uses TRBV7-2 and TRBJ2-3; D is perhaps TRBD2 (6 bases). Per the germline V gene, CDR1 is SGHTA and CDR2 is FQGNSA. CDR3 length: 15 amino acids. V was cut by 2 bases and J by 2 bases, with 11 bases left in between. Written as DNA, the CDR3 is TGTGCCAGCAGCTTAAAGGGGAGGACCACAGATACGCAGTATTTT. This gives the protein CASSLKGRTTDTQYF.

About this clone: Distinct nucleotide sequences in the sample also encode this CDR3. CDR3 sequence reads: CASSQEPSTDTQYF. The CDR3 coding sequence is TGCGCCAGCAGCCAAGAACCCAGCACAGATACGCAGTATTTT. The rearrangement joins TRBV4-1 to TRBJ2-3; unclear D gene. Germline V lookup: CDR1 MGHRA, CDR2 YSYEKL. Trimming pared 0 bases from V and 0 bases from J, leaving 4 bases between. The CDR3 consists of 14 residues.